The sample holds one count of the clone carrying this T cell receptor (beta chain). Clones were read by immunoSEQ multiplex PCR, and TCRdb kept only the in-frame ones, dropping some. The table records 90,000 to 130,000 clones, roughly 90% of them present only once. The sample comes from a study of control samples from healthy donors and cancer patients. CDR3 length equals 11 residues. V gave up 8 bases and J gave up 8 bases; unmatched junction bases: 6. CDR1 MNHEY and CDR2 SVGAGI come from the germline V gene. The rearrangement links TRBV6-5 to TRBJ2-7; 7 bases map to TRBD1. The receptor was isolated from a woman in her sixties with lung cancer. The sequenced material came from PBMCs. CDR3 residues: CASWTGTKQYF. CDR3 nucleotides: TGTGCCAGCTGGACAGGTACGAAGCAGTACTTC.